This TCR beta chain emerged from a study of T cells of healthy individuals. TCRdb processed the 5' RACE reads anew with MiXCR; each CDR3 protein has one entry. The sample records some 85,000 distinct CDR3 sequences, more than 5% being singletons. V was pared by 0 bases and J by 0 bases, with 12 bases between. Germline CDR1 and CDR2: MGHRA and YSYEKL. This CDR3 is built from 17 residues. This receptor was taken from a female donor in good health. V usage is TRBV4-1 and J usage is TRBJ1-3, with a tentative D call TRBD1 (6 bases). Here the CDR3 reads CASSQDDRPSSGNTIYF. The DNA of the CDR3 is TGCGCCAGCAGCCAAGACGACAGGCCGAGCTCTGGAAACACCATATATTTT.